This T cell receptor (beta chain) was obtained from a study of neurological immune-mediated disorders. The study, taken as a whole, reports: The multiple sclerosis repertoire cluster had no clinical or MRI feature associated with it. Phylogenetic grouping assigned the repertoires of 18 of 34 multiple sclerosis patients to a single cluster of related CDR3 sequences. This cluster may be a repertoire-level signature.

The cDNA was generated by 5'RACE with 10-nucleotide random UMIs. Every sequencing run generated over 190 million TCR-beta sequences from 15-18 subjects. TCRdb redid the calling of the 5' RACE reads with MiXCR, one entry per CDR3 protein. Of tens of thousands of distinct CDR3 sequences detected, around 4% appear once; the ten largest clones hold around 1.5%. In its sample, this clonotype was seen a few times. What it recognizes is unknown. Material: PBMCs. The clonotype was recovered from a man aged 25 to 45 with multiple sclerosis.

The CDR3 is CASSFKGLEKLFF. The CDR3 bases are TGTGCCAGCAGCTTTAAGGGTTTGGAAAAACTGTTTTTT. This chain joins TRBV7-9 and TRBJ1-4; D is ambiguous. Per germline, CDR1 SEHNR and CDR2 FQNEAQ (reference sequence). This CDR3 has 13 amino acids. V lost 3 bases to trimming and J lost 8 bases, with 10 bases between them.